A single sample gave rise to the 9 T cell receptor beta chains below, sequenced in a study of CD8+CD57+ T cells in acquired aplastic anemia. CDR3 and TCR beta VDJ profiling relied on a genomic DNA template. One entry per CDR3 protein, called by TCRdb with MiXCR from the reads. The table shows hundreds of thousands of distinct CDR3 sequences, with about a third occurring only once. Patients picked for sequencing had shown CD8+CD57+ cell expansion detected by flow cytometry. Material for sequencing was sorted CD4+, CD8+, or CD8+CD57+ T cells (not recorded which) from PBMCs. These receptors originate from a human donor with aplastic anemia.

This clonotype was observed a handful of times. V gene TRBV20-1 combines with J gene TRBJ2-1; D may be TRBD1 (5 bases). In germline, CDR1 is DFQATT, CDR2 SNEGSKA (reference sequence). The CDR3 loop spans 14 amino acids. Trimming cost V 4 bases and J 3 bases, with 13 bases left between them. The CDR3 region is CSANQGRNYNEQFF. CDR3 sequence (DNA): TGCAGTGCTAACCAGGGCCGCAACTACAATGAGCAGTTCTTC.

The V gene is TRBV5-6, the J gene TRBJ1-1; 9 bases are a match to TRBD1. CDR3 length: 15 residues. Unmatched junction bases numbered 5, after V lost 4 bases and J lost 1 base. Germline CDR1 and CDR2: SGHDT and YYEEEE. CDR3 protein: CASSQPGQGNTEAFF. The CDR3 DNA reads TGTGCCAGCAGCCAACCGGGACAGGGGAACACTGAAGCTTTCTTT.

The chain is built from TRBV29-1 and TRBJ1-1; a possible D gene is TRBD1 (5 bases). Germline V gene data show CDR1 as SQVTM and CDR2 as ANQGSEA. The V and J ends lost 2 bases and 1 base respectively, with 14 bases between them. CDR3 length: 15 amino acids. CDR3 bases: TGCAGCGTTGAATCCGGGACTAGCGGGAACACTGAAGCTTTCTTT. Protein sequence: CSVESGTSGNTEAFF.

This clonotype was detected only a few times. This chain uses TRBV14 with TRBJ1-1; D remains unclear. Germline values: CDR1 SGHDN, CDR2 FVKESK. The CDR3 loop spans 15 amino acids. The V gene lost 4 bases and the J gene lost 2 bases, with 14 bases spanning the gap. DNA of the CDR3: TGTGCCAGCAGCCCAACGTACCAGATTAACACTGAAGCTTTCTTT. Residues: CASSPTYQINTEAFF. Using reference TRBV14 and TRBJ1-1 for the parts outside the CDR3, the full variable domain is EAGVTQFPSHSVIEKGQTVTLRCDPISGHDNLYWYRRVMGKEIKFLLHFVKESKQDESGMPNNRFLAERTGGTYSTLKVQPAELEDSGVYFCASSPTYQINTEAFFGQGTRLTVV.

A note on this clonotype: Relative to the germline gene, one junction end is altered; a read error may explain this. The CDR3 loop is CATEDSSQPQHF. CDR3 DNA sequence: TGTGCCACAGAAGACAGCAGTCAGCCCCAGCATTTT. The rearrangement links TRBV19 to TRBJ1-5; the D gene is possibly TRBD1 (5 bases). Germline-derived CDR1 and CDR2 are LNHDA and SQIVND (reference sequence). The CDR3 is 12 residues long.

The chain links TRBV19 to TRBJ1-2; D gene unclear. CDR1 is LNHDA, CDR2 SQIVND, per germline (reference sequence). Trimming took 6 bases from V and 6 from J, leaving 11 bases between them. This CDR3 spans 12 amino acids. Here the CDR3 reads CASSVPGNGYTF. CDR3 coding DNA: TGTGCCAGTAGCGTCCCCGGAAATGGCTACACCTTC.

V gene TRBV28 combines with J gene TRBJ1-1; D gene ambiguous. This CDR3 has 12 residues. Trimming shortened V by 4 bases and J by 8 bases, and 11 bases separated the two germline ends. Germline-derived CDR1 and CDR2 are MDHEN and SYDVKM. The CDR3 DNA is TGTGCCAGCAGTTACAGAACCTTGGAAGCTTTCTTT. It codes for CASSYRTLEAFF.

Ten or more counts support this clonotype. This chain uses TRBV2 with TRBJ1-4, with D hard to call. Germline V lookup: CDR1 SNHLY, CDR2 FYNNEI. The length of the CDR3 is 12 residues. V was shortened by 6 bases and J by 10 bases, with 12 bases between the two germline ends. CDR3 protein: CASRANGGKLFF. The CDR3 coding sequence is TGTGCCAGCAGGGCGAACGGAGGAAAACTGTTTTTT.

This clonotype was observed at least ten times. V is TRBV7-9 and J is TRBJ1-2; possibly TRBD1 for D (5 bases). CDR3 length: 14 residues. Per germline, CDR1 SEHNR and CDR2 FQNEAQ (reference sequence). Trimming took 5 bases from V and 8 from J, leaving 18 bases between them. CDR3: CASSAFSGSGGYTF. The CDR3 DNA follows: TGTGCCAGCAGCGCCTTTTCAGGGAGCGGGGGCTACACCTTC.